Only a few counts were recorded for the clone carrying this T cell receptor beta chain. Trimming cost V 1 base and J 0 bases, with 9 bases left between them. Germline-derived CDR1 and CDR2 are LNHNV and YYDKDF (reference sequence). This CDR3 is 15 amino acids long. TCRdb's copy holds only in-frame clones and misses some; the assay was immunoSEQ multiplex PCR. The sample records some 100,000 clones, around 91% being singletons. This specimen belongs to a study of OX40 agonist ivuxolimab in advanced cancers. The J gene is TRBJ1-1, the V gene TRBV15; maybe TRBD1 (5 bases). Material: CD4+ or CD8+ T cells sorted from blood, obtained in a trial of the OX40 agonist ivuxolimab. The clonotype was recovered from an adult with an advanced solid tumor such as melanoma, head and neck, liver or kidney cancer. CDR3 residues: CATSRARGMNTEAFF. DNA of the CDR3: TGTGCCACCAGCAGAGCCCGGGGGATGAACACTGAAGCTTTCTTT.